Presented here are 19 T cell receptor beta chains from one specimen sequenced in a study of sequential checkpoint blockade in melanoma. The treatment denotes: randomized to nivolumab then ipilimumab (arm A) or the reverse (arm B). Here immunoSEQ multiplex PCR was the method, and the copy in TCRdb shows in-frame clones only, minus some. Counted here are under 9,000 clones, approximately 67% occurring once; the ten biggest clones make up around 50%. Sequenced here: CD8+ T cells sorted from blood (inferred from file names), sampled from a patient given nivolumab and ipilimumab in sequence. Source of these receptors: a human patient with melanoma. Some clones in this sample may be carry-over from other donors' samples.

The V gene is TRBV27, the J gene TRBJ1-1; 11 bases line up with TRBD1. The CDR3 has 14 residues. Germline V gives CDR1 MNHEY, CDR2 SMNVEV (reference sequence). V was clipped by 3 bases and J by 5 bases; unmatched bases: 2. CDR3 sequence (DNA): TGTGCCAGCAGTTTCGGGACAGGGGGTACTGAAGCTTTCTTT. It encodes CASSFGTGGTEAFF.

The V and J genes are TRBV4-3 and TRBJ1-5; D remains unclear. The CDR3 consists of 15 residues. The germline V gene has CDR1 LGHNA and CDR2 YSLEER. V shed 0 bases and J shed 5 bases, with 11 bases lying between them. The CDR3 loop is CASSQDRGRYQPQHF. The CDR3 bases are TGCGCCAGCAGCCAAGACCGTGGTAGATATCAGCCCCAGCATTTT.

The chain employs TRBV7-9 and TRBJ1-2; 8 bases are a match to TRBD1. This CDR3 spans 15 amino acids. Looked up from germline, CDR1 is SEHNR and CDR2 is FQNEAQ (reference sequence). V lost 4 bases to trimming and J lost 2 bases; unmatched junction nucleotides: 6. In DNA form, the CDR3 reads TGTGCCAGCAGCTCGACCCGACAGGGGAACTATGGCTACACCTTC. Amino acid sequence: CASSSTRQGNYGYTF. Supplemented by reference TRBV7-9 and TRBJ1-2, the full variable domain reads DTGVSQNPRHKITKRGQNVTFRCDPISEHNRLYWYRQTLGQGPEFLTYFQNEAQLEKSRLLSDRFSAERPKGSFSTLEIQRTEQGDSAMYLCASSSTRQGNYGYTFGSGTRLTVV.

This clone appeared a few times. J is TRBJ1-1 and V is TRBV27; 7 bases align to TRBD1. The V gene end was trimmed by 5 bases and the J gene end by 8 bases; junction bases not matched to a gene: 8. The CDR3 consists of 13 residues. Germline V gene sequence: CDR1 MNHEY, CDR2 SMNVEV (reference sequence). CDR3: CASSLTGVAEAFF. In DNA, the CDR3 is TGTGCCAGCAGTCTTACAGGGGTGGCGGAAGCTTTCTTT.

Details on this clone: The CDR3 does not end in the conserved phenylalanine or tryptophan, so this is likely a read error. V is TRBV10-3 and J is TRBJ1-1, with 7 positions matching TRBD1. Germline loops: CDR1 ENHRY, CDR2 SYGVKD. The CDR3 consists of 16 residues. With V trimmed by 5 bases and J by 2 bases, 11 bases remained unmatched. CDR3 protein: CAISTKLGTVNTEAFL. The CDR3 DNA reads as TGTGCCATCAGTACAAAGTTGGGGACAGTTAACACTGAAGCTTTCCTT.

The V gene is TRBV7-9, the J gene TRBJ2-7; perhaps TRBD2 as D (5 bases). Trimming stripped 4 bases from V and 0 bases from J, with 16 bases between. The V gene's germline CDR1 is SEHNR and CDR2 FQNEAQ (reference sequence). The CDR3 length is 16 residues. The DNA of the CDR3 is TGTGCCAGCAGCTCCCCGCCGAGGGAATTCTCCTACGAGCAGTACTTC. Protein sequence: CASSSPPREFSYEQYF.

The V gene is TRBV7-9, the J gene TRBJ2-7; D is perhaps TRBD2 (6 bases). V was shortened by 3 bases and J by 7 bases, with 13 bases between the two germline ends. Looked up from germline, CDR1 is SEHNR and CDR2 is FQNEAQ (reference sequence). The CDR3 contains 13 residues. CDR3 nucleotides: TGTGCCAGCAGCTTCTTAACCGGGACTGAGCAGTACTTC. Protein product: CASSFLTGTEQYF.

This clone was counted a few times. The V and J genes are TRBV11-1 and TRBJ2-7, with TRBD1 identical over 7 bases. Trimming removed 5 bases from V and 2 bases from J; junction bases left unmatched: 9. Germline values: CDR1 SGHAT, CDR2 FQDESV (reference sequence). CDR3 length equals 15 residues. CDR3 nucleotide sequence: TGTGCCAGCAGCCCCCGGACAGGCCTAACCTACGAGCAGTACTTC. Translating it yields CASSPRTGLTYEQYF. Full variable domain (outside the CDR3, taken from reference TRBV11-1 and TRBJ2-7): EAEVAQSPRYKITEKSQAVAFWCDPISGHATLYWYRQILGQGPELLVQFQDESVVDDSQLPKDRFSAERLKGVDSTLKIQPAELGDSAMYLCASSPRTGLTYEQYFGPGTRLTVT.

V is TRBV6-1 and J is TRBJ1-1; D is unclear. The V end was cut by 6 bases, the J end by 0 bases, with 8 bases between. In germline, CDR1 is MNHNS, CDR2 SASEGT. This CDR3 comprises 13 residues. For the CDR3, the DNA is TGTGCCAGCAGGACCGACATGAACACTGAAGCTTTCTTT. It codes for CASRTDMNTEAFF.

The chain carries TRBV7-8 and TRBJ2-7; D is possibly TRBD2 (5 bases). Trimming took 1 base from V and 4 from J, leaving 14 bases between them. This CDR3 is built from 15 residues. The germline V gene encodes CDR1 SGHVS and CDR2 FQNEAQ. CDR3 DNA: TGTGCCAGCAGCTTAGAAGGTGGTAGGACTTACGAGCAGTACTTC. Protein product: CASSLEGGRTYEQYF.

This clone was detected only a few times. The CDR3 DNA reads TGTGCCTGGAGTCTCGTATGGGACAGAAACTATGGCTACACCTTC. This codes for CAWSLVWDRNYGYTF. The V and J genes are TRBV30 and TRBJ1-2; 7 bases align to TRBD1. The ends lost 2 bases at V and 2 bases at J; junction bases unmatched: 8. The CDR3 is made up of 15 amino acids. Looked up from germline, CDR1 is GTSNPN and CDR2 is SVGIG (reference sequence).

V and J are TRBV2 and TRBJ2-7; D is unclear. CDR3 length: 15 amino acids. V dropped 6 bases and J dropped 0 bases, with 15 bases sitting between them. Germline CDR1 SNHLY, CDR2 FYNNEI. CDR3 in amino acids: CASSESMEPSYEQYF. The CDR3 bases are TGTGCCAGCAGCGAAAGTATGGAGCCCTCCTACGAGCAGTACTTC.

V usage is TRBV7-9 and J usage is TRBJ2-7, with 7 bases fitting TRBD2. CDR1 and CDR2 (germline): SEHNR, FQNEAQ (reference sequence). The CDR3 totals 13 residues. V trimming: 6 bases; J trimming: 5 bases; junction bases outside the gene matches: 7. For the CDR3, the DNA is TGTGCCAGCAGGGGGGGGATTGTTCACGAGCAGTACTTC. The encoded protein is CASRGGIVHEQYF.

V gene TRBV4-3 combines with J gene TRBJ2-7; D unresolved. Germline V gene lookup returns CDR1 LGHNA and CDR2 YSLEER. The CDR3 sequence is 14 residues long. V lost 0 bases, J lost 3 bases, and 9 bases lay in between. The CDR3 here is CASSQDPLRYEQYF. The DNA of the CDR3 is TGCGCCAGCAGCCAAGACCCCCTTCGCTACGAGCAGTACTTC.

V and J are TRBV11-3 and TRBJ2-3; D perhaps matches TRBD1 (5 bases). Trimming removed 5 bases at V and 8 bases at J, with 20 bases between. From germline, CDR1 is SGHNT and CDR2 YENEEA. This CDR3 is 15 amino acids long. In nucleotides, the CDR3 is TGTGCCAGCAGCCAAGTGCAGGGCCTATTGGGTACGCAGTATTTT. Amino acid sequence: CASSQVQGLLGTQYF. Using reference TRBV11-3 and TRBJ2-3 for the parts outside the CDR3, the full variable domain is EAGVVQSPRYKIIEKKQPVAFWCNPISGHNTLYWYLQNLGQGPELLIRYENEEAVDDSQLPKDRFSAERLKGVDSTLKIQPAELGDSAVYLCASSQVQGLLGTQYFGPGTRLTVL.

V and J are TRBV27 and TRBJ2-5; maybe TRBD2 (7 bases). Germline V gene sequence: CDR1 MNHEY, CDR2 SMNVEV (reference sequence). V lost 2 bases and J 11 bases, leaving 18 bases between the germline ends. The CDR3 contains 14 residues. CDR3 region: CASSLVAGAVGQYF. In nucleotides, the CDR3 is TGTGCCAGCAGTTTAGTGGCGGGGGCCGTCGGGCAGTACTTC.

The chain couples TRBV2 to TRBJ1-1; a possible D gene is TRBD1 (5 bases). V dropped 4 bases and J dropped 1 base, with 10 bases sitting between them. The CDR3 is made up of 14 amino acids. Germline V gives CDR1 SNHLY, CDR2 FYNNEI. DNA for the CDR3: TGTGCCAGCAGTGGCGCAGGGTCGAACACTGAAGCTTTCTTT. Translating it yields CASSGAGSNTEAFF. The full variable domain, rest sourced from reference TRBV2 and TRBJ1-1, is EPEVTQTPSHQVTQMGQEVILRCVPISNHLYFYWYRQILGQKVEFLVSFYNNEISEKSEIFDDQFSVERPDGSNFTLKIRSTKLEDSAMYFCASSGAGSNTEAFFGQGTRLTVV.

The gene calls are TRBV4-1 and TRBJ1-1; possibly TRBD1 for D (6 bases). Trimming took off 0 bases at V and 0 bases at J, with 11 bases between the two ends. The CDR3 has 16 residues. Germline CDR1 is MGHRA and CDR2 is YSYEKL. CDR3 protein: CASSQDPGAMNTEAFF. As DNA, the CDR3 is TGCGCCAGCAGCCAAGACCCAGGGGCAATGAACACTGAAGCTTTCTTT.

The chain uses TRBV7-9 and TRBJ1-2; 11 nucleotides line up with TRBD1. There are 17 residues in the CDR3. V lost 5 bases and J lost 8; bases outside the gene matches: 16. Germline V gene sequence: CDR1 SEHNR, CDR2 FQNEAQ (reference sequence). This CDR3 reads CASSTGTGGMAPRGYTF. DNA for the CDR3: TGTGCCAGCAGCACCGGGACAGGGGGAATGGCACCGCGAGGCTACACCTTC. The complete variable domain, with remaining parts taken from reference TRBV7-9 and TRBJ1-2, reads DTGVSQNPRHKITKRGQNVTFRCDPISEHNRLYWYRQTLGQGPEFLTYFQNEAQLEKSRLLSDRFSAERPKGSFSTLEIQRTEQGDSAMYLCASSTGTGGMAPRGYTFGSGTRLTVV.